The sequence of this T cell receptor beta chain was determined in a study of OX40 agonist ivuxolimab in advanced cancers. Overall study context: Enrolled patients in dose escalation had cancers that were hepatocellular carcinoma, melanoma, renal cell or head and neck cancer.

Libraries were prepared by immunoSEQ multiplex PCR; TCRdb keeps only in-frame clonotypes and omits some of them. The table shows 45,000 to 60,000 clones, with 80% to 90% occurring only once. This CDR3 comprises 17 residues. V gave up 0 bases and J gave up 2 bases; unmatched junction bases: 10. Germline V gene lookup returns CDR1 SGHRS and CDR2 YFSETQ. This clonotype was sampled from an adult with an advanced solid tumor such as melanoma, head and neck, liver or kidney cancer. The gene calls are TRBV5-1 and TRBJ1-2; 7 bases line up with TRBD1. The sample in question was CD4+ or CD8+ T cells sorted from blood, obtained in a trial of the OX40 agonist ivuxolimab. CDR3 in amino acids: CASSLGALGGENYGYTF. CDR3 nucleotides: TGCGCCAGCAGCTTGGGGGCGTTAGGGGGCGAAAACTATGGCTACACCTTC.